Listed below are T cell receptor beta chains from one sample, sequenced in a study of naive and memory T cell subsets. TCRdb itself ran the UMI-ligation and nested PCR reads through MiXCR, one entry per CDR3 protein. Of 150,000 or so distinct CDR3 sequences in the sample, about 20% were seen once. The sample was naive CD4+ T cells from blood. The receptor source for this set is a human donor in good health. Both conserved end residues are part of each CDR3. D genes are given only for firm matches. Part of the rows lack a size; the others show once, few, many or a class for expanded clones.

j_call d_call clone_size v_call cdr3_aa cdr3_nt
TRBJ2-2 - many TRBV20-1 CSARGGGVANTGELFF TGCAGTGCTAGAGGAGGCGGAGTGGCGAACACCGGGGAGCTGTTTTTT
TRBJ1-6 TRBD1 - TRBV6-5 CASSPGQLSSYNSPLHF TGTGCCAGCAGTCCGGGACAGTTAAGCTCCTATAATTCACCCCTCCACTTT
TRBJ2-1 TRBD2 - TRBV25-1 CASSGVRRELWNEQFF TGTGCCAGCAGTGGTGTACGGCGGGAGTTGTGGAATGAGCAGTTCTTC
TRBJ1-3 - - TRBV24-1 CATSVRNSSGNTIYF TGTGCCACCAGTGTCAGGAATAGCTCTGGAAACACCATATATTTT
TRBJ2-2 TRBD1 - TRBV5-1 CASQRQGLGLNTGELFF TGCGCCAGCCAAAGACAGGGGTTAGGCCTGAACACCGGGGAGCTGTTTTTT
TRBJ2-7 - - TRBV10-3 CAISELQSTYEQYF TGTGCCATCAGTGAGTTACAATCGACCTACGAGCAGTACTTC
TRBJ2-7 - - TRBV5-1 CASSLGGKNAYEQYF TGCGCCAGCAGCTTGGGGGGAAAAAATGCCTACGAGCAGTACTTC
TRBJ2-7 - few TRBV11-2 CASSSELVSYEQYF TGTGCCAGCAGCTCCGAGCTGGTCTCCTACGAGCAGTACTTC
TRBJ2-7 - once TRBV7-2 CASSSPGLALYEQYF TGTGCCAGCAGCTCGCCAGGGCTAGCACTTTACGAGCAGTACTTC
TRBJ2-3 TRBD2 - TRBV7-2 CASKASGRKYTQYF TGTGCCAGTAAGGCCAGCGGGAGGAAATATACGCAGTATTTT
TRBJ2-2 - - TRBV28 CASSPRLVSAGELFF TGTGCCAGCAGTCCCCGACTTGTTTCCGCCGGGGAGCTGTTTTTT
TRBJ2-5 - few TRBV20-1 CSASGQSQETQYF TGCAGTGCCTCCGGACAGTCACAAGAGACCCAGTACTTC
TRBJ2-5 - few TRBV2 CASSEQAFQETQYF TGTGCCAGCAGTGAACAAGCGTTCCAAGAGACCCAGTACTTC
TRBJ2-1 - - TRBV7-2 CASSLELGAWFF TGTGCCAGCAGCTTAGAATTGGGAGCCTGGTTCTTC
TRBJ1-2 - few TRBV6-1 CASSEMGGGFNYGYTF TGTGCCAGCAGTGAAATGGGAGGGGGTTTTAACTATGGCTACACCTTC
TRBJ2-1 - many TRBV7-9 CASSLTTSSTRGDEQFF TGTGCCAGCAGCCTCACAACTAGCTCAACCCGAGGGGATGAGCAGTTCTTC
TRBJ1-5 - - TRBV7-2 CASSLSPHLGNQPQHF TGTGCCAGCAGCTTATCCCCGCATTTGGGCAATCAGCCCCAGCATTTT
TRBJ1-5 - - TRBV6-5 CASSRDRSNQPQHF TGTGCCAGCAGCCGCGACAGAAGCAATCAGCCCCAGCATTTT
TRBJ2-7 TRBD1 few TRBV19 CASSRGQDTSYEQYF TGTGCCAGTAGTAGGGGACAGGATACCTCCTACGAGCAGTACTTC
TRBJ1-5 - - TRBV19 CASRIQGLAQHF TGTGCCAGTAGAATCCAAGGTTTGGCCCAGCATTTT
TRBJ2-7 - few TRBV6-6 CASSYWDTYEQYF TGTGCCAGCAGTTACTGGGACACCTACGAGCAGTACTTC
TRBJ2-6 TRBD1 - TRBV5-1 CASQGAAGANVLTF TGCGCCAGCCAGGGGGCAGCTGGGGCCAACGTCCTGACTTTC
TRBJ1-2 - - TRBV28 CASSLGRQGGYTF TGTGCCAGCAGTTTGGGTCGCCAGGGTGGCTACACCTTC
TRBJ1-4 - - TRBV29-1 CSAGQINEKLFF TGCAGCGCTGGACAGATTAATGAAAAACTGTTTTTT